The following is a T cell receptor (beta chain) sequence with its context. This clone has only one observation. Its cognate antigen has yet to be identified. No base quality values were provided; no much bigger clone lies one nucleotide off. The sample belongs to a study of OX40 agonist ivuxolimab in advanced cancers. Concerning the study at large: Ivuxolimab was an agonistic, fully human IgG2 monoclonal antibody directed against OX40 (CD134), a costimulatory receptor. Intravenous ivuxolimab was administered to patients every 2 weeks at six dose levels: 0.01, 0.1, 0.3, 1.5, 3 and 10 mg/kg. Of the roughly 51 dose-escalation patients, hepatocellular carcinoma was present in about 19, melanoma in roughly 15, renal cell carcinoma in 9 and head and neck cancer in 9. A male proportion of roughly 85% and a mean age of 60 years, ranging from 23 to 79, were recorded for the dose-escalation cohort. Prior anti-PD-1, anti-PD-L1 or anti-CTLA-4 therapy was permitted, and checkpoint inhibitors had been received by 40% to 50% of dose-escalation patients. Three dose-escalation patients achieved partial responses, one with hepatocellular carcinoma and two with cutaneous melanoma. The purpose of peripheral TCRbeta sequencing was to test whether ivuxolimab changed TCR sequence diversity and led to clonal T-cell expansion. The paper covers the monotherapy dose-escalation part of the phase I ivuxolimab trial, which included N = 52 patients.

The trial excluded patients who had a history of autoimmune disease or who were on systemic immunosuppression. Peripheral blood for TCR sequencing was collected from all dose cohorts at baseline, on cycle 4 day 1, and on cycle 7 day 1. The samples were taken from a phase I, first-in-human, multicenter, open-label dose-escalation trial of ivuxolimab. The trial enrolled adults with locally advanced or metastatic head and neck squamous cell, hepatocellular, melanoma or renal cell carcinoma. CD4+ and CD8+ T cells were sorted separately from peripheral blood before TCR sequencing. Paper-wide results and their limitations: Low levels of normalized T-cell clonal expansion were also seen in some patients who did not respond. On average, CD8+ T cells showed more expanded clones than CD4+ T cells after ivuxolimab. In the 0.1-3.0 mg/kg groups, partial responders were among the patients with the lowest normalized peripheral clonal expansion, particularly in CD8+ T cells. At doses of 0.1 to 3.0 mg/kg, clonal expansion of both CD4+ and CD8+ T cells in blood was seen between baseline and week 6. Which antigens the clonally expanded peripheral T cells were specific for was not determined.

The trim is 1 base for V and 4 bases for J, with a gap of 19 bases between the germline ends. The germline V gene specifies SGHTA as CDR1 and FQGNSA as CDR2. Spanning cysteine to phenylalanine, the CDR3 consists of 17 amino acids. Of the read, only the CDR3 DNA is kept; its 51 bases are in frame from base 1. To sequence the TCRbeta CDR3 region, genomic DNA was isolated from the sorted cells. The immunoSEQ Assay was used to sequence the TCRbeta CDR3 regions. Sourced from immuneACCESS, this table was stored by TCRdb with only in-frame sequences that have V and J called. A share of the clones is absent; for the studies checked, an unresolved V gene accounts for under half, and the remainder has no known explanation. The sample contains about 24,000 clones, about nine tenths of them found a single time. Approximately 49% of the sample lies in the top ten.

The chain is assembled from TRBV7-2 and TRBJ1-2; the D gene identity is not certain. The sequencing here drew on CD4+ or CD8+ T cells sorted from blood, taken in a trial of the OX40 agonist ivuxolimab. The sequence derives from an adult with an advanced solid tumor such as melanoma, head and neck, liver or kidney cancer. The DNA is as follows: TGTGCCAGCAGCTTAGAAGGCCCTAAAGTCTTGCCCTATGGCTACACCTTC. This translates into CASSLEGPKVLPYGYTF.